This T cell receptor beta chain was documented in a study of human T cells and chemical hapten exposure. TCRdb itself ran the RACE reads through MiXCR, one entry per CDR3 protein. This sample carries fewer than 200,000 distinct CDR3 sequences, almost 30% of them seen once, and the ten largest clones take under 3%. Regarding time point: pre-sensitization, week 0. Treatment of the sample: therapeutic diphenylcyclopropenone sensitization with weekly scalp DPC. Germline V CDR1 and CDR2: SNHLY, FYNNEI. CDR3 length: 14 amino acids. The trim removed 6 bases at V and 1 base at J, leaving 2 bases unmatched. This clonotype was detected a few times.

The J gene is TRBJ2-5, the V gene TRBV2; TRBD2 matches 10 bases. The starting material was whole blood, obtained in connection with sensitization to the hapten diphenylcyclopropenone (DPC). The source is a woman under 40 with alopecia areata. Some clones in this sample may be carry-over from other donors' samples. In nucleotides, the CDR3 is TGTGCCAGCAGACTAGCGGGACTCCAAGAGACCCAGTACTTC. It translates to CASRLAGLQETQYF.